The entry below gives a single T cell receptor (beta chain) sequence along with its context. The data are from a study of blood T cell repertoires in COVID-19. As for the study in general: COVID-19 samples, acute and convalescent, were from the United States, Italy and Spain.

Recruitment covered roughly 24 US areas and drew participants whose ages spanned about 18 to 95 years. Germline V gene data show CDR1 as MNHNS and CDR2 as SASEGT. The CDR3 spans 16 residues. V trimming: 4 bases; J trimming: 1 base; junction bases outside the gene matches: 3. Original processing notes: Estimation of nucleated cell counts was performed using reference gene primer amplification. TCRdb's table, derived via immunoSEQ multiplex PCR, lists solely in-frame clones and lacks some. V and J calls plus clone size are reproduced from that table; the DNA served to infer D and trimming. The table records 350,000 or so clones, approximately 91% of them present only once.

Material: PBMCs or T cells enriched from blood (not recorded which). This sequence joins TRBV6-1 and TRBJ2-2, with 10 bases fitting TRBD2. This clonotype originated in a woman aged 25-40 years who had been exposed to COVID-19. The CDR3 loop reads CASSVRLAGNTGELFF. Here the CDR3 DNA reads TGTGCCAGCAGTGTACGACTAGCGGGGAACACCGGGGAGCTGTTTTTT.